Below are 18 T cell receptor beta chains sequenced from a single sample in a study of blood T cell repertoires in COVID-19. Profiled with immunoSEQ multiplex PCR; TCRdb holds only in-frame clones, not every one. The sample carries about 140,000 clones, over 80% recorded once. Sequenced sample: peripheral blood. The receptors were gathered from a woman between 50 and 59 years old with acute or convalescent COVID-19.

This clone was recorded only once. The chain links TRBV19 to TRBJ1-4, with D perhaps matching TRBD1 (5 bases). This CDR3 spans 14 amino acids. V was cut by 6 bases and J by 8 bases, with 16 bases left in between. Germline CDR1 reads LNHDA; CDR2 reads SQIVND (reference sequence). CDR3 sequence (DNA): TGTGCCAGTAGGATGACAGAGATTCCCGAAAAACTGTTTTTT. This translates into CASRMTEIPEKLFF.

The chain combines TRBV19 with TRBJ1-2; D is possibly TRBD1 (5 bases). CDR1 and CDR2 from the germline V gene are LNHDA and SQIVND (reference sequence). The length of the CDR3 is 12 residues. The V gene lost 3 bases and the J gene lost 6 bases, with 8 bases spanning the gap. The CDR3 protein is CASSIPGDGYTF. The CDR3, as DNA: TGTGCCAGTAGTATCCCGGGGGATGGCTACACCTTC.

This clone was seen a single time. This chain connects TRBV2 to TRBJ2-7; the match to TRBD2 covers 7 bases. Germline CDR1 SNHLY, CDR2 FYNNEI. Germline trimming cut 1 base from V and 1 base from J; bases unmatched to any gene: 4. The CDR3 runs to 15 residues. The CDR3 DNA follows: TGTGCCAGCAGTGAAGAGGGAGGGAGGTCCTACGAGCAGTACTTC. It yields the protein CASSEEGGRSYEQYF.

The CDR3 here is CATSDLAGQGAIFPSSGANVLTF. DNA for the CDR3: TGTGCCACCAGTGATTTGGCGGGACAGGGGGCCATTTTCCCCTCCTCTGGGGCCAACGTCCTGACTTTC. The V call is TRBV24-1, the J call TRBJ2-6; 12 bases line up with TRBD1. This CDR3 comprises 23 residues. The V segment lost 0 bases and the J segment 0 bases; nucleotides outside the gene matches: 14. The germline CDR1 and CDR2 sequences are KGHDR and SFDVKD.

The genes are TRBV5-4 and TRBJ1-6, with TRBD1 matching over 8 bases. The germline gives CDR1 SGHNT, CDR2 YYREEE (reference sequence). The CDR3 covers 16 residues. V shed 0 bases and J 10 bases; nucleotides not matched to a gene: 9. CDR3 DNA: TGTGCCAGCAGCTTGGCCCCGCAGGGGGCTGCCTCACCCCTCCACTTT. Translating gives CASSLAPQGAASPLHF.

The V call is TRBV6-5, the J call TRBJ1-2; D is possibly TRBD1 (6 bases). CDR3 length: 16 amino acids. V was trimmed by 2 bases and J by 5 bases, leaving 18 bases between them. Germline V lookup: CDR1 MNHEY, CDR2 SVGAGI. The CDR3 sequence: CASSYEGDIAGYGYTF. CDR3 DNA sequence: TGTGCCAGCAGTTACGAGGGGGACATTGCAGGGTATGGCTACACCTTC.

J is TRBJ2-1 and V is TRBV7-9; D uncertain. With 3 bases removed from V and 2 bases from J, the gap between germline ends came to 8 bases. The CDR3 has 14 amino acids. The germline V gene encodes CDR1 SEHNR and CDR2 FQNEAQ (reference sequence). The CDR3 DNA is TGTGCCAGCAGCTTTCTCTACCCCTACAATGAGCAGTTCTTC. This codes for CASSFLYPYNEQFF.

The rearrangement joins TRBV3-1 (or the pseudogene TRBV3-2) to TRBJ1-1; D is perhaps TRBD1 (6 bases). CDR1 and CDR2 (germline): LGHDT, YNNKEL (reference sequence). Trimming removed 3 bases at V and 10 bases at J, with 18 bases between. The CDR3 length is 14 residues. CDR3 DNA: TGTGCCAGCAGCCACAGGGGCGCTTGGGTTGGAGCTTTCTTT. Its translation: CASSHRGAWVGAFF.

This clone is a singleton in its sample. This chain connects TRBV30 to TRBJ2-5, with 8 nucleotides matching TRBD2. The V and J ends lost 2 bases and 4 bases, in that order; junction bases with no gene match: 6. Germline assignment: CDR1 GTSNPN and CDR2 SVGIG (reference sequence). CDR3 length: 14 amino acids. CDR3 DNA sequence: TGTGCCTGGAGTTCCGGACTAGCTGGAGAGACCCAGTACTTC. Amino acid sequence: CAWSSGLAGETQYF.

The rearrangement joins TRBV11-2 to TRBJ1-6, with D tentatively TRBD1 (5 bases). Deletions cut 6 bases from V and 10 bases from J, with 16 bases between. Germline-derived CDR1 and CDR2 are SGHAT and FQNNGV. The CDR3 consists of 14 residues. The CDR3 here is CASRTVYGESPLHF. The CDR3 coding sequence is TGTGCCAGCAGGACAGTTTATGGGGAATCACCCCTCCACTTT.

The chain carries TRBV5-1 and TRBJ2-5; the match to TRBD1 covers 10 bases. Trimming cost V 3 bases and J 4 bases; bases outside gene matches: 6. Germline CDR1 reads SGHRS; CDR2 reads YFSETQ. CDR3 length: 15 residues. CDR3 coding DNA: TGCGCCAGCAGCTACCGGACAGGGGGTGGAGAGACCCAGTACTTC. Residues: CASSYRTGGGETQYF.

The J gene is TRBJ1-1, the V gene TRBV6-1; a weak D match, TRBD1 (6 bases). Trimming cost V 2 bases and J 7 bases, with 17 bases left between them. The CDR3 is 15 amino acids. CDR1 MNHNS and CDR2 SASEGT come from the germline V gene. This CDR3 reads CASSEPGQGHDEAFF. CDR3 DNA: TGTGCCAGCAGTGAACCGGGTCAGGGGCATGATGAAGCTTTCTTT.

This rearrangement joins TRBV19 to TRBJ2-2; 7 bases fit TRBD1. From germline, CDR1 is LNHDA and CDR2 SQIVND (reference sequence). V lost 6 bases and J lost 7; bases outside the gene matches: 2. The CDR3 contains 12 residues. CDR3 in amino acids: CASRDRVGELFF. CDR3 sequence (DNA): TGTGCCAGTAGAGACAGGGTCGGGGAGCTGTTTTTT.

This clone was recorded once. The CDR3 spells CASSVTSYNEQFF. The CDR3 DNA sequence: TGTGCCAGCAGCGTAACAAGCTACAATGAGCAGTTCTTC. This chain joins TRBV9 and TRBJ2-1; D not resolved. The CDR3 has 13 amino acids. Germline V gene sequence: CDR1 SGDLS, CDR2 YYNGEE. Between the trimmed V and J ends, which lost 1 base and 3 bases, there was a span of 5 bases.

The chain joins TRBV12-3 or TRBV12-4 to TRBJ1-1; D is possibly TRBD1 (5 bases). Trimming left V 4 bases short and J 1 base short, with 7 bases between. This CDR3 spans 13 amino acids. The CDR3 DNA reads TGTGCCAGCAGTTCGACAGAGAACACTGAAGCTTTCTTT. Its protein is CASSSTENTEAFF.

This chain uses TRBV19 with TRBJ2-1, with TRBD2 matching 11 bases. In germline, CDR1 is LNHDA, CDR2 SQIVND (reference sequence). After removal of 1 base from V and 8 bases from J, the junction contained 4 bases not matched to a gene. There are 15 residues in the CDR3. CDR3 nucleotides: TGTGCCAGTAGTATAGTCACTAGCGGGAGCTATGAGCAGTTCTTC. Its translation is CASSIVTSGSYEQFF.

The V and J genes are TRBV27 and TRBJ2-3; 10 bases align to TRBD1. The length of the CDR3 is 14 residues. Germline loops: CDR1 MNHEY, CDR2 SMNVEV (reference sequence). The V gene end was trimmed by 7 bases and the J gene end by 7 bases; junction bases not matched to a gene: 8. CDR3 amino acids: CASTSGTGVYTQYF. The DNA for the CDR3 is TGTGCCAGCACATCCGGGACAGGGGTATATACGCAGTATTTT.

The chain couples TRBV28 to TRBJ2-6; the D gene is possibly TRBD1 (6 bases). V was clipped by 3 bases and J by 0 bases, with 24 bases between them. Germline V CDR1 and CDR2: MDHEN, SYDVKM. This CDR3 is built from 21 residues. CDR3 loop: CASSFKGFGQTLISGANVLTF. CDR3 sequence (DNA): TGTGCCAGCAGTTTCAAGGGTTTCGGACAGACCCTCATCTCTGGGGCCAACGTCCTGACTTTC.